The clone carrying this T cell receptor beta chain was detected only a few times. No antigen is known for it. The CDR3 contains 14 residues. V lost 2 bases and J 5 bases, leaving 13 bases between the germline ends. Germline values: CDR1 GTSNPN, CDR2 SVGIG (reference sequence). The sample comes from a study of beta chain features in type 1 diabetes. Study-wide findings and caveats: VDJ junctions from patients with type 1 diabetes contained fewer insertions and more deletions.

What was sequenced were expressed TCRB transcripts, since all of the isolated RNA had been reverse transcribed. Using immunoSEQ multiplex PCR, the repertoire was profiled, and TCRdb retains in-frame clones only, with some absent. The sample holds fewer than 350,000 clones, around 20% seen once. The receptor was derived from a woman under 30 in good health. The sample comprised naive CD4+ T cells from blood. The chain is built from TRBV30 and TRBJ2-1; D unresolved. The CDR3 loop is CAWSSRRPNNEQFF. CDR3 coding DNA: TGTGCCTGGAGTAGTCGGAGACCTAACAATGAGCAGTTCTTC.